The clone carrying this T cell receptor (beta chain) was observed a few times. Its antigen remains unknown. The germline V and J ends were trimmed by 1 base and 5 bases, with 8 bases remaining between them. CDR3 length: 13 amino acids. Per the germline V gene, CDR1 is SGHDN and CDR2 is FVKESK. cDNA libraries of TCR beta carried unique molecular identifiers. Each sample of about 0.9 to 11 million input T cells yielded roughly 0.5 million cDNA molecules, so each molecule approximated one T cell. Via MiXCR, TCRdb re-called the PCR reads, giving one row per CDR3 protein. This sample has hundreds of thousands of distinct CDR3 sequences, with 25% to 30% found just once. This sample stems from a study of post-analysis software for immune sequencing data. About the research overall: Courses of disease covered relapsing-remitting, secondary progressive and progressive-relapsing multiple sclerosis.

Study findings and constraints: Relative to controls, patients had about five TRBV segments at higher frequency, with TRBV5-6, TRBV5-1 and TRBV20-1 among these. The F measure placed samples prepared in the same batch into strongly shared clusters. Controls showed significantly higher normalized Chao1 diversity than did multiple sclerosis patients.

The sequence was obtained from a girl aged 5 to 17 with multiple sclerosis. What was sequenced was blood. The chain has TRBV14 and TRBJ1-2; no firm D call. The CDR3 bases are TGTGCCAGCAGCCAAGGTCCATGGTATGGCTACACCTTC. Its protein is CASSQGPWYGYTF.